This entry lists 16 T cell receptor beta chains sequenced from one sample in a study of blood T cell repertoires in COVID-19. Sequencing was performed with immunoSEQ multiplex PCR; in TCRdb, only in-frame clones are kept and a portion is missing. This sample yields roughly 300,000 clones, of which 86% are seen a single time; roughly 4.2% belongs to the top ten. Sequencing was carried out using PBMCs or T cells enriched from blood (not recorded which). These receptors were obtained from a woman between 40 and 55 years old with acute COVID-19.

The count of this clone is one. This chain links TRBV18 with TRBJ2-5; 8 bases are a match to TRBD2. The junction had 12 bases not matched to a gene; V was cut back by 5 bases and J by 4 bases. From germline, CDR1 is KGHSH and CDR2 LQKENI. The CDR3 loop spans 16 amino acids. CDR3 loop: CASSAVAGWSGETQYF. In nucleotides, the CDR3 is TGTGCCAGCTCAGCAGTAGCGGGGTGGAGTGGAGAGACCCAGTACTTC.

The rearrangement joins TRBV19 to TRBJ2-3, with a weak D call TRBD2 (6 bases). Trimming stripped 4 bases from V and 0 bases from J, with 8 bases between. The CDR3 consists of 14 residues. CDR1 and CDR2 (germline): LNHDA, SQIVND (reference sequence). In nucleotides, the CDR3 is TGTGCCAGTAGTAGGGGGGTTAGCACAGATACGCAGTATTTT. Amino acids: CASSRGVSTDTQYF.

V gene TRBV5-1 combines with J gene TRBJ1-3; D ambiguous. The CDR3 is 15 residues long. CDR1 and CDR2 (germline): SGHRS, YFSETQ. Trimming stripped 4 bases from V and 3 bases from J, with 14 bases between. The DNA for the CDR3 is TGCGCCAGCAGCGCCGCGGGTCTTAGTGGAAACACCATATATTTT. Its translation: CASSAAGLSGNTIYF.

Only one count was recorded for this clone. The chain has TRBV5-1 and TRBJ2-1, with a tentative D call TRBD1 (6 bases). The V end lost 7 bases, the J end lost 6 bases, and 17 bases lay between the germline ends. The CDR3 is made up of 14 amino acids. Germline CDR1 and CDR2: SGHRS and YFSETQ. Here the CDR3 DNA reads TGCGCCAGCGACGGAGCAGGGGAAGGCAATGAGCAGTTCTTC. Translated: CASDGAGEGNEQFF.

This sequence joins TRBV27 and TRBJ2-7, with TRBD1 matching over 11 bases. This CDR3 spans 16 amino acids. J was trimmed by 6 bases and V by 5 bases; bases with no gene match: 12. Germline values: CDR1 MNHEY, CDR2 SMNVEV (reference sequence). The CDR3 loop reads CASSSDPGTGGTEQYF. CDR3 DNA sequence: TGTGCCAGCAGTAGCGACCCCGGGACAGGGGGTACCGAGCAGTACTTC.

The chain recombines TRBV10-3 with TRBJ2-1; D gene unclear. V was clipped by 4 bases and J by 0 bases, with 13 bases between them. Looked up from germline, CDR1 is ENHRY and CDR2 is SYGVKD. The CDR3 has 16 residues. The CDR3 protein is CAISVTVSSSYNEQFF. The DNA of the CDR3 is TGTGCCATCAGTGTCACAGTCTCGAGCTCCTACAATGAGCAGTTCTTC.

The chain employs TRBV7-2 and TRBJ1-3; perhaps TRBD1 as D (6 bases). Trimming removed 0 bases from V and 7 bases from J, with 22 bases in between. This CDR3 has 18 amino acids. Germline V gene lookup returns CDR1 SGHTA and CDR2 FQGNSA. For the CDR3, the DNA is TGTGCCAGCAGCTTAGCCCTCTGGGGGGGGCCCCGGGAGAACACCATATATTTT. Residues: CASSLALWGGPRENTIYF.

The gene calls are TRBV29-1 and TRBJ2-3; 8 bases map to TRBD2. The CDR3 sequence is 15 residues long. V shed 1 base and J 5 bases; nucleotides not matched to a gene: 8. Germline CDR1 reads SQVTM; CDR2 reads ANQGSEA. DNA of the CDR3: TGCAGCGTTGAAGGCACGGGAGGGCCAGGAGATACGCAGTATTTT. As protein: CSVEGTGGPGDTQYF.

The DNA of the CDR3 is TGTGCCAGCAGGAGTGGGACAGGTTCACCCCTCCACTTT. This codes for CASRSGTGSPLHF. The rearrangement links TRBV28 to TRBJ1-6; 8 bases match TRBD1. Losses at the gene ends were 6 bases for V and 9 bases for J; bases not matched to a gene: 4. The germline V gene encodes CDR1 MDHEN and CDR2 SYDVKM. The length of the CDR3 is 13 residues.

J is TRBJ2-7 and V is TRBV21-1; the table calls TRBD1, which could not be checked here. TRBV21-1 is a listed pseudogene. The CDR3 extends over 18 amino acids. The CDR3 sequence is CASSKLMGPGQSFYEQYF. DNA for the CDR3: TGTGCCAGCAGCAAATTAATGGGACCGGGACAGAGCTTTTACGAGCAGTACTTC.

The DNA for the CDR3 is TGTGCCAGCAGCTTGTCCGGCAGGGGATACGAGCAGTACTTC. Translated, it gives CASSLSGRGYEQYF. The J gene is TRBJ2-7, the V gene TRBV5-6; tentative D call: TRBD1 (6 bases). Trimming cost V 1 base and J 4 bases, with 12 bases left between them. The CDR3 has 14 residues. Per the germline V gene, CDR1 is SGHDT and CDR2 is YYEEEE.

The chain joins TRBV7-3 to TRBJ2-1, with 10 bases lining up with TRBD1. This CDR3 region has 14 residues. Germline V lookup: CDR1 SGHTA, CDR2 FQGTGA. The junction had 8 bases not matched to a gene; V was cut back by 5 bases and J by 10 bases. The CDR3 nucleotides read TGTGCCAGCAGCCTCGGACAGGGGGGTAGGGAGCAGTTCTTC. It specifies CASSLGQGGREQFF.

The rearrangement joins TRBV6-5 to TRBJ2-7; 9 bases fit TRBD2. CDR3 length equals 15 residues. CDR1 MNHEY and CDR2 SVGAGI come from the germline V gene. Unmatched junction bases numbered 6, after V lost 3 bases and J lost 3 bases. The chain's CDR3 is CASSYLAGQSYEQYF. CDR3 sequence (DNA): TGTGCCAGCAGTTATCTAGCGGGACAGAGCTACGAGCAGTACTTC.

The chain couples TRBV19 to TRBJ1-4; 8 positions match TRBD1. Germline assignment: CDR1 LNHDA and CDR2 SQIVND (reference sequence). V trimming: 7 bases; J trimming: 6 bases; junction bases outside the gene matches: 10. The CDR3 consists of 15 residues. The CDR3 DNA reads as TGTGCCAGTACTATCGATCCGGGACAGGATGAAAAACTGTTTTTT. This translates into CASTIDPGQDEKLFF.

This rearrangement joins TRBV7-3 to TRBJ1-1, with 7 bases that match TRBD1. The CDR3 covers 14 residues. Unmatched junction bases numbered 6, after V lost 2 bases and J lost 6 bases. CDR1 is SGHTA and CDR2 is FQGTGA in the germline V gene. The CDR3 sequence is CASSLDREVPEAFF. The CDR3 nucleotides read TGTGCCAGCAGCTTAGACAGGGAGGTCCCTGAAGCTTTCTTT. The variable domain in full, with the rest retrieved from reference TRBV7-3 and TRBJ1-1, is GAGVSQTPSNKVTEKGKYVELRCDPISGHTALYWYRQSLGQGPEFLIYFQGTGAADDSGLPNDRFFAVRPEGSVSTLKIQRTERGDSAVYLCASSLDREVPEAFFGQGTRLTVV.

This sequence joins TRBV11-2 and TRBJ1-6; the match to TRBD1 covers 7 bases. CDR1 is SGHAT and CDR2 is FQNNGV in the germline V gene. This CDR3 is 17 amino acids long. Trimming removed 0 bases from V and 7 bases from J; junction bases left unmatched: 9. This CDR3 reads CASSLEDWGRGNSPLHF. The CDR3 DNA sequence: TGTGCCAGCAGCTTAGAAGACTGGGGCAGGGGGAATTCACCCCTCCACTTT.